The rows below give T cell receptor beta chains drawn from one sample of a study of cytomegalovirus exposure and HLA in healthy donors. The table came from immunoSEQ multiplex PCR; TCRdb's copy has only in-frame clones and leaves some out. The sample holds around 120,000 clones, 74% seen once. The sequenced material came from PBMCs. Every receptor here comes from a man aged 45 to 65 in good health and CMV-seropositive. Both conserved end residues are trimmed from each CDR3.

TRBJ2-3 | TRBV14 | ASSHGGGADTQY
TRBJ1-1 | TRBV20-1 | SAPRRAEAF
TRBJ2-1 | TRBV10-3 | AISEMRLTYNEQF
TRBJ1-5 | TRBV29-1 | SVGEVGQPQH
TRBJ2-1 | TRBV2 | ASGLAGNEQF
TRBJ1-1 | TRBV10-3 | AIRDRGSTEAF
TRBJ2-1 | TRBV5-4 | ASSLSAGTTYNEQF
TRBJ2-7 | TRBV5-1 | ASSPSFGSSYEQY
TRBJ2-2 | TRBV7-8 | ASSPLAGGDTGELF
TRBJ2-1 | TRBV9 | ASSPGVPTYNEQF
TRBJ2-1 | TRBV13 | ASSFQSIYNEQF
TRBJ1-1 | TRBV5-1 | ASSLGRRVARNTEAF
TRBJ1-1 | TRBV20-1 | SARDGTEAF
TRBJ2-2 | TRBV4-1 | ASSQGPLRQQNTGELF
TRBJ2-2 | TRBV5-4 | ASSSEVANTGELF
TRBJ1-1 | TRBV21-1 | ASSPIPGQGNTEAF
TRBJ2-3 | TRBV11-3 | ASSFDSSTDTQY
TRBJ1-3 | TRBV5-6 | ASSWGQGVTGNTIY
TRBJ2-1 | TRBV5-1 | ASSPLAGGTYNEQF
TRBJ1-1 | TRBV27 | ASSLLGREAF
TRBJ2-7 | TRBV6-1 | ASSYNLGTYEQY
TRBJ2-1 | TRBV9 | ASSPPTSGGPLWNEQF
TRBJ1-1 | TRBV19 | ASRGTGGENTEAF
TRBJ2-5 | TRBV30 | AWSLGQLYQETQY
TRBJ2-1 | TRBV7-2 | ASRSLSGGAEGEQF
TRBJ1-2 | TRBV25-1 | ASSEHRANGYT
TRBJ2-1 | TRBV5-5 | ATRDSLRNEQF
TRBJ1-5 | TRBV27 | ASGPQGMSQPQH
TRBJ2-2 | TRBV11-3 | ASSLGPNTGELF
TRBJ1-6 | TRBV19 | ASSQTSNSPLH
TRBJ2-5 | TRBV6-6 | ASSQEAAGQETQY
TRBJ1-4 | TRBV21-1 | ASVNTGWGEKLF
TRBJ2-2 | TRBV5-4 | ASSSGTSGDFTGELF
TRBJ1-3 | TRBV28 | ASSSGDRGLAGNTIY
TRBJ2-5 | TRBV5-1 | ASSSTGGETQY
TRBJ2-3 | TRBV5-4 | ASSSDISTDTQY
TRBJ2-1 | TRBV19 | ASRDRGSSYNEQF
TRBJ1-2 | TRBV19 | ASTSLGQSYGYT
TRBJ2-2 | TRBV5-1 | ASSRTGQDTGELF
TRBJ1-4 | TRBV27 | ASSRDRAGNEKLF
TRBJ2-7 | TRBV5-6 | ASSPRGLAGGYEQY
TRBJ1-2 | TRBV19 | ASRVSRGDYGYT
TRBJ2-3 | TRBV7-2 | ASSPGLAGGHQY
TRBJ2-6 | TRBV4-1 | ATSGFRSGANVLT
TRBJ2-3 | TRBV7-3 | ASSRLAGDTQY
TRBJ2-7 | TRBV9 | ASSADRSSYEQY
TRBJ2-1 | TRBV11-3 | ASSLGSTYNEQF
TRBJ1-1 | TRBV5-4 | ASSLGSENTEAF
TRBJ1-5 | TRBV6-6 | ASSYRDTVVEPQH
TRBJ2-5 | TRBV5-1 | ASSWGTTQETQY
TRBJ2-3 | TRBV9 | ASSVAGSSHTDTQY
TRBJ1-1 | TRBV28 | ASTPRQGNTEAF
TRBJ2-1 | TRBV11-1 | ASSLGYRTQVEQF
TRBJ2-2 | TRBV12-5 | ASGLPRQGVGELF
TRBJ2-3 | TRBV19 | ASSTMAAGITSGSADTQY
TRBJ2-5 | TRBV4-1 | ASSQESGGLGETQY
TRBJ2-7 | TRBV25-1 | ASSEPMSAGPSSYEQY
TRBJ2-3 | TRBV5-6 | ASTFDRGVTDTQY